The 11 T cell receptor beta chains reported below all come from one sample, sequenced in a study of T-cell memory formation after mild COVID-19. One entry per CDR3 protein results from TCRdb running MiXCR on the 5' RACE reads. Found here are under 400,000 distinct CDR3 sequences, around 30% of them singletons; the top ten hold roughly 14%. Sequencing input: PBMCs or a T cell subset sorted from them (not recorded which). These receptors came from an adult woman who had mild COVID-19 (a few samples of this study predate the infection). Cell type and time point are not known.

The V call is TRBV6-1, the J call TRBJ2-1; D perhaps matches TRBD2 (6 bases). V was cut by 3 bases and J by 4 bases, with 13 bases left in between. Per the germline V gene, CDR1 is MNHNS and CDR2 is SASEGT. The CDR3 loop spans 15 amino acids. The CDR3 DNA follows: TGTGCCAGCAGTGAGGGGACTCTGCCTTACAATGAGCAGTTCTTC. This codes for CASSEGTLPYNEQFF.

This clonotype was observed at least ten times. The J gene is TRBJ2-1, the V gene TRBV4-3; perhaps TRBD2 as D (6 bases). From germline, CDR1 is LGHNA and CDR2 YSLEER. The CDR3 consists of 16 residues. V gave up 0 bases and J gave up 2 bases, with 11 bases separating them. Written as DNA, the CDR3 is TGCGCCAGCAGCCAAGATCTCGGGGAGGCCTACAATGAGCAGTTCTTC. Protein sequence: CASSQDLGEAYNEQFF.

The chain links TRBV3-1 to TRBJ1-1; 7 bases align to TRBD1. Germline CDR1 is LGHDT and CDR2 is YNNKEL (reference sequence). The V and J ends lost 1 base and 4 bases, in that order; junction bases with no gene match: 6. CDR3 length: 15 residues. CDR3 coding DNA: TGTGCCAGCAGCCAAGGACCAGGGGGTGTCACTGAAGCTTTCTTT. Encoded protein: CASSQGPGGVTEAFF.

This clonotype has only a few counts. The gene calls are TRBV5-1 and TRBJ2-3, with 11 bases lining up with TRBD1. CDR3 length: 16 residues. CDR1 is SGHRS and CDR2 is YFSETQ in the germline V gene. The ends lost 7 bases at V and 3 bases at J; junction bases unmatched: 10. The CDR3 sequence is CASDSGQGARTDTQYF. CDR3 coding DNA: TGCGCCAGCGACTCAGGACAGGGGGCGAGAACAGATACGCAGTATTTT.

The sample holds a few counts of this clonotype. The chain is built from TRBV7-8 and TRBJ1-2; D gene unclear. Deletions cut 4 bases from V and 8 bases from J, with 14 bases between. There are 13 residues in the CDR3. CDR1 and CDR2 (germline): SGHVS, FQNEAQ. The CDR3 DNA reads as TGTGCCAGCAGCTCAAGACCCGGCAAGGGCTACACCTTC. This gives the protein CASSSRPGKGYTF.

This clonotype was observed a handful of times. The chain uses TRBV5-1 and TRBJ2-1, with 10 bases identical to TRBD2. CDR3 length equals 17 residues. Unmatched junction bases numbered 14, after V lost 4 bases and J lost 7 bases. In germline, CDR1 is SGHRS, CDR2 YFSETQ. CDR3 in DNA: TGCGCCAGCAGCGGGCCCGATCTAGCGGGAGTAGGGAATGAGCAGTTCTTC. Amino acids: CASSGPDLAGVGNEQFF.

The chain joins TRBV5-4 to TRBJ2-1, with 8 nucleotides matching TRBD2. Trimming at V came to 3 bases and at J to 10 bases, leaving 18 bases not matched to a gene. The CDR3 is 17 residues long. Germline CDR1 is SGHNT and CDR2 is YYREEE (reference sequence). The CDR3 region has the DNA TGTGCCAGCAGCTCCGTGAATAGCGTAGCGGGGACCTTAGAGCAGTTCTTC. It yields the protein CASSSVNSVAGTLEQFF.

This clonotype has only one observation. J is TRBJ1-1 and V is TRBV5-6, with a possible D match to TRBD1 (5 bases). V was shortened by 2 bases and J by 0 bases, with 8 bases between the two germline ends. This CDR3 is built from 14 residues. In germline, CDR1 is SGHDT, CDR2 YYEEEE. CDR3 sequence reads: CASSFTGLNTEAFF. The CDR3 DNA reads as TGTGCCAGCAGCTTTACAGGACTGAACACTGAAGCTTTCTTT.

The chain is built from TRBV4-1 and TRBJ1-4; no definite D call. V was clipped by 0 bases and J by 5 bases, with 13 bases between them. From germline, CDR1 is MGHRA and CDR2 YSYEKL. The CDR3 runs to 16 residues. The CDR3 nucleotides are TGCGCCAGCAGCCAAGATCGAACTAGAGGGAATGAAAAACTGTTTTTT. It encodes CASSQDRTRGNEKLFF.

This clonotype was counted only a few times. The chain joins TRBV19 to TRBJ2-6, with a tentative D call TRBD1 (6 bases). The germline CDR1 and CDR2 sequences are LNHDA and SQIVND (reference sequence). The CDR3 is 11 residues long. Here the CDR3 reads CSAGDTNVLTF. The DNA of the CDR3 is TGTTCGGCAGGGGACACCAACGTCCTGACTTTC.

The V call is TRBV19, the J call TRBJ2-7; TRBD1 aligns across 7 bases. Germline V CDR1 and CDR2: LNHDA, SQIVND (reference sequence). This CDR3 region has 14 residues. J lost 2 bases, V lost 10 bases, and 11 bases had no gene match. The CDR3 sequence: CATSRQGRTYEQYF. The CDR3 region has the DNA TGTGCCACCTCCCGACAGGGAAGGACCTACGAGCAGTACTTC.